This T cell receptor beta chain came from a study of blood T cell repertoires in COVID-19 (TCRdb year 2020). A note on the overall study: Collaborator samples came from the United States, Italy and Spain and covered acute and convalescent phases of COVID-19. A de-identified subject ID, COVID-19 status, age in years and sex were almost always included in the sample metadata. The samples were drawn from two sources: the first 160 participants of the ongoing ImmuneRACE study, and some 1,300 subjects contributed by 6 global collaborators. Subjects who had been exposed to COVID-19, were actively infected with it, or had recovered from it provided the deeply sampled blood TCRbeta repertoires that made up the dataset. The material from the prospective study consisted of cDNA or gDNA derived from T cells, B-cell-depleted T cells, or PBMCs. Where available, HLA class I and class II types were obtained from metadata supplied by the sample provider rather than from assay-based typing. The repertoires were released in a freely available public database intended as a resource for research on the immune response to SARS-CoV-2.

Of note for this clone: Its cognate antigen has yet to be identified. No base quality values were provided; no much bigger clone lies one nucleotide off.

Enrolling through a virtual design, the prospective study's participants ranged in age from roughly 18 to 95 years and lived across some 22 United States geographic areas. In the prospective study, participants were assigned to cohorts based on the clinical history participants reported in a screening survey and a study questionnaire. For ImmuneRACE Cohort 3, a participant was defined as recovered based on two consecutive negative NP/OP PCR tests, clearance by a healthcare professional, or resolution of symptoms. Each participant in the prospective study had whole blood, serum and a nasopharyngeal or oropharyngeal swab collected by mobile phlebotomists. Participants in the prospective study had the option to provide additional blood draws and questionnaires over a roughly 2-month period. Prospective study blood samples were shipped either frozen or at room temperature before DNA extraction. Broad study findings and their caveats: How much clinical and demographic metadata was included differed by source and by participant, and the metadata was provided uncurated.

The immunoSEQ Assay, a bias-controlled multiplex PCR, was used to amplify TCRbeta CDR3 regions from genomic DNA. The authors' pipeline ran thus. Within the assay, amplification of reference gene primers was used to estimate how many nucleated cells each sample contained. To quantify the absolute abundance of each unique TCRbeta CDR3 rearrangement, sequence reads were collapsed and filtered. For each sample, productive Simpson clonality was calculated as the square root of Simpson's diversity index across productive rearrangements. TCRdb obtained this table from immuneACCESS and retained in-frame rearrangements with V and J assigned. These tables miss some clones; where compared with another copy, unresolved V genes account for less than half of the shortfall, and the remainder is unexplained. That table furnishes V, J and clone size, whereas the DNA furnished D and trimming. Present in this sample are about 320,000 clones, roughly 90% of which were seen just once. The ten largest make up approximately 5% of the sample.

The germline V gene gives CDR1 as MNHEY and CDR2 as SVGEGT. The CDR3 runs 15 amino acids, cysteine and phenylalanine included. Just the 45-base CDR3 DNA is kept, in frame starting at base 1. V loses 6 bases, J loses 8 bases, and the germline ends lie 20 bases apart. The receptor was isolated from a man aged 55 to 70 who had recovered from COVID-19. The chain is assembled from TRBV6-2 or TRBV6-3 and TRBJ2-1, and the D gene may be TRBD1, 6 bases matching. The specimen was PBMCs or T cells enriched from blood (not recorded which). The nucleotides are TGTGCCAGCAGCCCCTCAGGACAGCATGTGGATGAGCAGTTCTTC. This encodes CASSPSGQHVDEQFF.